This T cell receptor (beta chain) was documented in a study of CD8 T cells in Susac syndrome. When the RNA was reverse transcribed, random hexamers were used with an input of about 0.5 to 1 ug. Using its own MiXCR run on the immunoSEQ multiplex PCR reads, TCRdb lists one record per CDR3 protein. The table records 120,000 or so distinct CDR3 sequences, less than 95% of them present only once. Germline V gives CDR1 MGHRA, CDR2 YSYEKL. Trimming took 4 bases from V and 4 from J, leaving 13 bases between them. This CDR3 has 14 amino acids. The sequence was obtained from a human donor with multiple sclerosis. Input material: CD4+ T cells from PBMCs. This chain joins TRBV4-1 and TRBJ1-2; D is possibly TRBD1 (5 bases). The CDR3 sequence: CASSPSQGGYGYTF. The CDR3 nucleotides are TGCGCCAGCAGCCCGAGTCAGGGTGGCTATGGCTACACCTTC.